These 20 T cell receptor beta chains were sequenced from one sample in a study of OX40 agonist ivuxolimab in advanced cancers. Assay used: immunoSEQ multiplex PCR; TCRdb lists only in-frame clones, some missing. The sample has under 50,000 clones, over 60% seen once. Material: CD4+ or CD8+ T cells sorted from blood, obtained in a trial of the OX40 agonist ivuxolimab. All receptors come from an adult with an advanced solid tumor such as melanoma, head and neck, liver or kidney cancer.

The genes are TRBV7-6 and TRBJ2-5; 10 bases line up with TRBD2. CDR3 size: 16 residues. Trimming at V came to 5 bases and at J to 6 bases, leaving 12 bases not matched to a gene. Germline V CDR1 and CDR2: SGHVS, FNYEAQ. The CDR3: CASSQGSGLARKTQYF. Here the CDR3 DNA reads TGTGCCAGCAGCCAAGGGTCGGGACTAGCGCGGAAGACCCAGTACTTC.

V is TRBV2 and J is TRBJ2-2, with 8 bases fitting TRBD2. Per germline, CDR1 SNHLY and CDR2 FYNNEI. The CDR3 is made up of 18 amino acids. V was pared by 5 bases and J by 3 bases, with 14 bases of the junction left unmatched. In DNA form, the CDR3 reads TGTGCCAGCAGTCCGGGGAGCGGGAGAACGGGCCACACCGGGGAGCTGTTTTTT. Encoded protein: CASSPGSGRTGHTGELFF.

The chain uses TRBV30 and TRBJ2-6; perhaps TRBD2 as D (7 bases). Trimming took 5 bases from V and 1 from J, leaving 18 bases between them. Germline lookup yields CDR1 GTSNPN and CDR2 SVGIG (reference sequence). This CDR3 region has 17 residues. CDR3 residues: CAWARGRARSGANVLTF. The CDR3 DNA reads as TGTGCCTGGGCGAGGGGGAGGGCCCGGTCTGGGGCCAACGTCCTGACTTTC.

The V call is TRBV6-5, the J call TRBJ2-3; 13 bases are shared with TRBD2. The CDR3 spans 15 residues. V gave up 5 bases and J gave up 6 bases; unmatched junction bases: 5. Germline CDR1 MNHEY, CDR2 SVGAGI. The DNA of the CDR3 is TGTGCCAGCAGTGCGACTAGCGGGAGGTTGGATACGCAGTATTTT. This gives the protein CASSATSGRLDTQYF.

The CDR3 sequence: CASSLNINSPLHF. The CDR3 DNA reads TGTGCCAGTAGTCTCAATATTAATTCACCCCTCCACTTT. The chain uses TRBV19 and TRBJ1-6; D is unresolved. This CDR3 has 13 amino acids. V lost 5 bases to trimming and J lost 6 bases, with 8 bases between them. Per germline, CDR1 LNHDA and CDR2 SQIVND (reference sequence).

This clone is termed medium-sized. This sequence joins TRBV28 and TRBJ2-5; TRBD2 agrees at 8 bases. CDR3 length: 15 residues. Germline loops: CDR1 MDHEN, CDR2 SYDVKM. The trim removed 2 bases at V and 7 bases at J, leaving 9 bases unmatched. The CDR3 sequence: CASSLAGGGIGTQYF. The DNA for the CDR3 is TGTGCCAGCAGTTTAGCGGGGGGCGGAATAGGGACCCAGTACTTC.

J is TRBJ1-3 and V is TRBV6-1; TRBD1 might be the D (5 bases). The CDR3 loop spans 17 amino acids. Trimming cost V 2 bases and J 4 bases, with 18 bases left between them. Germline CDR1 MNHNS, CDR2 SASEGT. CDR3 nucleotide sequence: TGTGCCAGCAGTGAACAGGGTTACCACCCGCTCGGAAACACCATATATTTT. Protein product: CASSEQGYHPLGNTIYF.

V usage is TRBV7-2 and J usage is TRBJ2-7, with 7 bases identical to TRBD2. V was clipped by 3 bases and J by 3 bases; unmatched bases: 2. This CDR3 comprises 13 residues. Germline V gives CDR1 SGHTA, CDR2 FQGNSA. The DNA of the CDR3 is TGTGCCAGCAGCTTTGCTAGCGGCTACGAGCAGTACTTC. Its protein is CASSFASGYEQYF.

This clone was counted a single time. The rearrangement uses TRBV19 and TRBJ1-2; the D gene is possibly TRBD1 (6 bases). This CDR3 contains 17 residues. CDR1 and CDR2 (germline): LNHDA, SQIVND (reference sequence). Trimming shortened V by 3 bases and J by 6 bases, and 23 bases separated the two germline ends. The CDR3 reads CASSIDYYRVPGDGYTF. The CDR3 DNA reads TGTGCCAGTAGTATCGACTATTACAGGGTTCCGGGCGATGGCTACACCTTC. Full variable domain (remainder filled in from reference TRBV19 and TRBJ1-2): DGGITQSPKYLFRKEGQNVTLSCEQNLNHDAMYWYRQDPGQGLRLIYYSQIVNDFQKGDIAEGYSVSREKKESFPLTVTSAQKNPTAFYLCASSIDYYRVPGDGYTFGSGTRLTVV.

The J gene is TRBJ1-1, the V gene TRBV19; D is perhaps TRBD1 (5 bases). The CDR3 totals 17 residues. V gave up 11 bases and J gave up 0 bases, with 25 bases separating them. The germline gives CDR1 LNHDA, CDR2 SQIVND (reference sequence). The CDR3 region has the DNA TGTGCCTCTGACCTCGGACCCGGACAAGGGATGAACACTGAAGCTTTCTTT. This codes for CASDLGPGQGMNTEAFF. Supplemented by reference TRBV19 and TRBJ1-1, the full variable domain reads DGGITQSPKYLFRKEGQNVTLSCEQNLNHDAMYWYRQDPGQGLRLIYYSQIVNDFQKGDIAEGYSVSREKKESFPLTVTSAQKNPTAFYLCASDLGPGQGMNTEAFFGQGTRLTVV.

J is TRBJ2-1 and V is TRBV5-4; 11 positions match TRBD2. The CDR3 contains 15 residues. Per the germline V gene, CDR1 is SGHNT and CDR2 is YYREEE (reference sequence). Unmatched junction bases numbered 4, after V lost 4 bases and J lost 4 bases. The CDR3 reads CASSAGTSGYNEQFF. CDR3 nucleotides: TGTGCCAGCAGCGCTGGGACTAGCGGATACAATGAGCAGTTCTTC.

V and J are TRBV9 and TRBJ2-1, with 7 bases lining up with TRBD1. The CDR3 extends over 16 amino acids. Germline V lookup: CDR1 SGDLS, CDR2 YYNGEE. Germline trimming cut 3 bases from V and 8 bases from J; bases unmatched to any gene: 14. CDR3 DNA: TGTGCCAGCAGCGCCCGACAGGGCGGAGACCGGGATGAGCAGTTCTTC. It yields the protein CASSARQGGDRDEQFF.

The V gene is TRBV6-1, the J gene TRBJ2-5; D remains unclear. The J call may not be correct, given that the DNA end is closer to TRBJ2-7. The CDR3 sequence is 12 residues long. CDR1 MNHNS and CDR2 SASEGT come from the germline V gene. The CDR3: CASKGQPYEQYF. Written as DNA, the CDR3 is TGTGCCAGCAAAGGGCAGCCCTACGAGCAGTACTTC.

V and J are TRBV30 and TRBJ2-2; D might be TRBD2 (7 bases). Germline V gene sequence: CDR1 GTSNPN, CDR2 SVGIG (reference sequence). The CDR3 length is 13 residues. V was shortened by 3 bases and J by 7 bases, with 12 bases between the two germline ends. DNA of the CDR3: TGTGCCTGGAGGGGGGGGGCTGGCGGGGAGCTGTTTTTT. Amino acid sequence: CAWRGGAGGELFF.

The rearrangement uses TRBV2 and TRBJ2-5; D perhaps matches TRBD2 (6 bases). V was shortened by 5 bases and J by 5 bases, with 18 bases between the two germline ends. The CDR3 covers 15 residues. Germline V gene data show CDR1 as SNHLY and CDR2 as FYNNEI. CDR3 loop: CASSSSRPGRETQYF. The CDR3 bases are TGTGCCAGCAGTTCATCACGGCCAGGGAGGGAGACCCAGTACTTC.

This clone was observed a single time. The V call is TRBV27, the J call TRBJ2-1, with D possibly TRBD1 on 6 matching bases. The CDR3 length is 16 residues. The germline CDR1 and CDR2 sequences are MNHEY and SMNVEV (reference sequence). Trimming took 6 bases from V and 1 from J, leaving 16 bases between them. The CDR3 DNA reads TGTGCCAGCAGAGGACAGACCGATCCTTCCTACAATGAGCAGTTCTTC. Protein: CASRGQTDPSYNEQFF.

This clone was picked up one time. The J gene is TRBJ2-7, the V gene TRBV2; D is uncertain. This CDR3 has 12 amino acids. Deletions cut 8 bases from V and 6 bases from J, with 14 bases between. The germline V gene has CDR1 SNHLY and CDR2 FYNNEI. DNA for the CDR3: TGTGCCAGCGCGGCGCTAATCCGCGAGCAGTACTTC. It specifies CASAALIREQYF.

The chain links TRBV7-9 to TRBJ2-5; TRBD2 is a possible D gene (6 bases). Germline V gene lookup returns CDR1 SEHNR and CDR2 FQNEAQ (reference sequence). This CDR3 comprises 15 residues. Trimming took 6 bases from V and 4 from J, leaving 18 bases between them. CDR3 DNA sequence: TGTGCCAGCAGTTCGTGGGGTGGAGGGGTAGAGACCCAGTACTTC. Its protein is CASSSWGGGVETQYF.

This clone was observed a few times. The V and J genes are TRBV2 and TRBJ1-1; 7 positions agree with TRBD1. V gave up 6 bases and J gave up 0 bases; unmatched junction bases: 1. CDR3 size: 13 residues. Germline lookup yields CDR1 SNHLY and CDR2 FYNNEI. The CDR3 DNA follows: TGTGCCAGCAGGGGACAGATGAACACTGAAGCTTTCTTT. This codes for CASRGQMNTEAFF.

The gene calls are TRBV4-1 and TRBJ2-3, with 9 bases identical to TRBD2. Per the germline V gene, CDR1 is MGHRA and CDR2 is YSYEKL. There are 16 residues in the CDR3. With 1 base clipped from V and 6 bases from J, the junction kept 8 bases outside the gene matches. CDR3 loop: CASSQGRLAVPDTQYF. The CDR3 bases are TGCGCCAGCAGCCAAGGACGACTAGCGGTTCCGGATACGCAGTATTTT.